These 27 T cell receptor beta chains were sequenced from one sample in a study of shared clonotypes between healthy human individuals. Profiling relied on immunoSEQ multiplex PCR, and the TCRdb table lists in-frame clones only, not all of them. The sample includes about 680,000 clones, 73% of them seen just once. The sequencing sample was made of memory CD4+ T cells sorted from blood. The subset denotes: CD45RA-negative fraction. The receptors stem from a woman aged 25 to 39 in good health.

The chain has TRBV7-2 and TRBJ2-1; D is unclear. This CDR3 is built from 13 residues. The germline V and J ends were trimmed by 0 bases and 7 bases, with 7 bases remaining between them. Germline V CDR1 and CDR2: SGHTA, FQGNSA. The CDR3 here is CASSLAHGNEQFF. The DNA of the CDR3 is TGTGCCAGCAGCTTAGCGCACGGGAATGAGCAGTTCTTC.

The chain links TRBV6-5 to TRBJ1-2; TRBD1 is a possible D gene (5 bases). Germline CDR1 reads MNHEY; CDR2 reads SVGAGI. V lost 7 bases and J lost 5, with 14 bases in between. The CDR3 extends over 13 amino acids. The CDR3 here is CASTPFRGYGYTF. CDR3 coding DNA: TGTGCCAGCACCCCCTTCCGGGGGTATGGCTACACCTTC.

Concerning this clone: In the same sample, other DNA sequences code for this CDR3. The V call is TRBV2, the J call TRBJ1-2; 9 bases agree with TRBD1. V lost 6 bases to trimming and J lost 2 bases; unmatched junction nucleotides: 4. Per germline, CDR1 SNHLY and CDR2 FYNNEI. The CDR3 length is 14 residues. CDR3 sequence reads: CASRGQGWNYGYTF. CDR3 DNA sequence: TGTGCCAGCAGGGGACAGGGTTGGAACTATGGCTACACCTTC.

The chain employs TRBV11-2 and TRBJ1-1, with D unresolved. From germline, CDR1 is SGHAT and CDR2 FQNNGV. This CDR3 region has 15 residues. Trimming removed 1 base from V and 0 bases from J, with 9 bases in between. CDR3 region: CASSLGPGMNTEAFF. DNA of the CDR3: TGTGCCAGCAGCTTAGGGCCCGGTATGAACACTGAAGCTTTCTTT.

The chain couples TRBV7-2 to TRBJ2-1; 8 bases line up with TRBD1. CDR3 length equals 14 residues. V lost 5 bases to trimming and J lost 7 bases; unmatched junction nucleotides: 7. Germline assignment: CDR1 SGHTA and CDR2 FQGNSA. CDR3 in amino acids: CASSAGQGRNEQFF. The CDR3 bases are TGTGCCAGCAGCGCAGGACAGGGTCGTAATGAGCAGTTCTTC.

CDR3 nucleotide sequence: TGTGCCAGCAGACACCCGGGACAGTCGAACACCGGGGAGCTGTTTTTT. It codes for CASRHPGQSNTGELFF. The rearrangement joins TRBV11-2 to TRBJ2-2; 7 nucleotides match TRBD1. V lost 6 bases and J lost 0; bases outside the gene matches: 7. The CDR3 has 16 residues. Per germline, CDR1 SGHAT and CDR2 FQNNGV.

The V call is TRBV5-1, the J call TRBJ2-2; possible D gene TRBD2, 6 bases. The CDR3 is made up of 14 amino acids. Trimming pared 7 bases from V and 1 base from J, leaving 11 bases between. Germline CDR1 SGHRS, CDR2 YFSETQ. The CDR3 loop reads CASSGLKNTGELFF. In nucleotides, the CDR3 is TGCGCCAGCTCGGGACTTAAGAACACCGGGGAGCTGTTTTTT.

In its sample, this clone was seen many times. This rearrangement joins TRBV9 to TRBJ1-1; D uncertain. CDR3 length: 15 amino acids. Per germline, CDR1 SGDLS and CDR2 YYNGEE. Trimming took 4 bases from V and 0 from J, leaving 13 bases between them. CDR3 loop: CASSPHGRVNTEAFF. CDR3 DNA: TGTGCCAGCAGCCCCCATGGGAGAGTGAACACTGAAGCTTTCTTT.

This clone is a singleton in its sample. The chain uses TRBV28 and TRBJ1-2, with unresolved D. The CDR3 is 15 residues long. V shed 6 bases and J shed 0 bases, with 14 bases lying between them. The germline gives CDR1 MDHEN, CDR2 SYDVKM. Written as DNA, the CDR3 is TGTGCCAGCAGGACAACGACGGGGTCTAACTATGGCTACACCTTC. Amino acids: CASRTTTGSNYGYTF.

This clone was counted only a few times. The rearrangement links TRBV14 to TRBJ1-2; D unclear. CDR3 length: 14 residues. Trimming took 2 bases from V and 4 from J, leaving 11 bases between them. Germline assignment: CDR1 SGHDN and CDR2 FVKESK. This chain's CDR3 is CASSQNGGGYGYTF. CDR3 sequence (DNA): TGTGCCAGCAGCCAAAATGGTGGTGGCTATGGCTACACCTTC.

As for this clone: Other nucleotide sequences in the sample specify the same CDR3. The CDR3 region is CASSSSGSYEQYF. The CDR3 DNA sequence: TGTGCCAGTAGTTCGAGCGGGAGCTACGAGCAGTACTTC. The V call is TRBV19, the J call TRBJ2-7; 8 bases align to TRBD2. CDR3 length: 13 amino acids. CDR1 is LNHDA and CDR2 is SQIVND in the germline V gene (reference sequence). V was clipped by 5 bases and J by 3 bases; unmatched bases: 3.

V and J are TRBV5-1 and TRBJ2-5, with 10 bases matching TRBD2. The length of the CDR3 is 16 residues. CDR1 is SGHRS, CDR2 YFSETQ, per germline. J was trimmed by 5 bases and V by 0 bases; bases with no gene match: 7. The CDR3 bases are TGCGCCAGCAGCTTGGACCGACTAGCGGGTTACGAGACCCAGTACTTC. It encodes CASSLDRLAGYETQYF.

The rearrangement joins TRBV19 to TRBJ2-5; weak D call: TRBD2 (6 bases). With 3 bases removed from V and 7 bases from J, the gap between germline ends came to 18 bases. The CDR3 has 15 residues. CDR1 is LNHDA, CDR2 SQIVND, per germline (reference sequence). The DNA for the CDR3 is TGTGCCAGTAGTATTGGGCAGGGAGGAATTCTGACCCAGTACTTC. Translated: CASSIGQGGILTQYF. Full variable domain (remainder filled in from reference TRBV19 and TRBJ2-5): DGGITQSPKYLFRKEGQNVTLSCEQNLNHDAMYWYRQDPGQGLRLIYYSQIVNDFQKGDIAEGYSVSREKKESFPLTVTSAQKNPTAFYLCASSIGQGGILTQYFGPGTRLLVL.

The chain couples TRBV19 to TRBJ2-5; 7 nucleotides align to TRBD1. CDR3 length: 15 residues. The V segment lost 5 bases and the J segment 7 bases; nucleotides outside the gene matches: 13. In germline, CDR1 is LNHDA, CDR2 SQIVND (reference sequence). CDR3 residues: CASSLQGGFSVTQYF. In DNA, the CDR3 is TGTGCCAGTAGTCTTCAAGGGGGCTTCAGTGTGACCCAGTACTTC.

A note on this clone: The sample has other DNA sequences that encode this CDR3 too. V gene TRBV5-1 combines with J gene TRBJ2-1; possibly TRBD1 for D (6 bases). The CDR3 runs to 13 residues. Between the trimmed V and J ends, which lost 2 bases and 4 bases, there was a span of 7 bases. The germline V gene has CDR1 SGHRS and CDR2 YFSETQ. CDR3 sequence reads: CASSLGQYNEQFF. The CDR3 DNA reads as TGCGCCAGCAGCTTAGGACAGTACAATGAGCAGTTCTTC.

The chain is built from TRBV27 and TRBJ2-2; 9 nucleotides match TRBD2. Germline assignment: CDR1 MNHEY and CDR2 SMNVEV (reference sequence). The CDR3 is made up of 17 amino acids. With V trimmed by 5 bases and J by 0 bases, 7 bases remained unmatched. The CDR3 DNA reads TGTGCCAGCAGTCCCGGGACTAGCCAGACGAACACCGGGGAGCTGTTTTTT. Its translation: CASSPGTSQTNTGELFF.

About this clone itself: Given a much more abundant clone one base away, this may be a read error. The same CDR3 is also encoded by other DNA sequences in this sample. This chain links TRBV19 with TRBJ2-5; 8 bases align to TRBD1. Trimming at V came to 3 bases and at J to 5 bases, leaving 2 bases not matched to a gene. The germline CDR1 and CDR2 sequences are LNHDA and SQIVND (reference sequence). The CDR3 is 13 residues long. CDR3: CASSMTGVETQYF. DNA of the CDR3: TGTGCCAGTAGTATGACAGGGGTCGAGACCCAGTACTTC.

J is TRBJ2-7 and V is TRBV13, with 9 bases that match TRBD2. The CDR3 has 16 amino acids. The junction had 8 bases not matched to a gene; V was cut back by 4 bases and J by 1 base. CDR1 PRHDT and CDR2 FYEKMQ come from the germline V gene (reference sequence). The CDR3 coding sequence is TGTGCCAGCAGCTCCAACGGCGGGAGGGATTCCTACGAGCAGTACTTC. Its translation: CASSSNGGRDSYEQYF.

This clone has more than one count but fewer than ten. The rearrangement links TRBV30 to TRBJ2-3, with D possibly matching TRBD1 (5 bases). Per the germline V gene, CDR1 is GTSNPN and CDR2 is SVGIG (reference sequence). Trimming took off 3 bases at V and 1 base at J, with 17 bases between the two ends. The CDR3 covers 16 residues. Here the CDR3 DNA reads TGTGCCTGGAGGGAACCCGACAGACACGGCACAGATACGCAGTATTTT. Its protein product is CAWREPDRHGTDTQYF.

This clone came up a few times. This sequence joins TRBV7-6 and TRBJ2-3; D might be TRBD1 or TRBD2, each matching 5 bases. The CDR3 runs 16 residues. The V end lost 5 bases, the J end lost 1 base, and 16 bases lay between the germline ends. The V gene's germline CDR1 is SGHVS and CDR2 FNYEAQ. CDR3 sequence reads: CASSPYGGGRTDTQYF. The CDR3 nucleotides read TGTGCCAGCAGCCCCTACGGTGGGGGACGCACAGATACGCAGTATTTT. Complete variable domain (other parts from reference TRBV7-6 and TRBJ2-3): GAGVSQSPRYKVTKRGQDVALRCDPISGHVSLYWYRQALGQGPEFLTYFNYEAQQDKSGLPNDRFSAERPEGSISTLTIQRTEQRDSAMYRCASSPYGGGRTDTQYFGPGTRLTVL.

The chain links TRBV6-1 to TRBJ2-5, with 9 bases that match TRBD1. Trimming cost V 7 bases and J 2 bases; bases outside gene matches: 8. This CDR3 region has 15 residues. Germline CDR1 is MNHNS and CDR2 is SASEGT. For the CDR3, the DNA is TGTGCCAGCACCGCGACAGGGGGTACTCAAGAGACCCAGTACTTC. Encoded protein: CASTATGGTQETQYF.

CDR3 in DNA: TGTGCCAGCAGTGTGGAACTAGCGGGAGGGCCGGGTGATACGCAGTATTTT. This encodes CASSVELAGGPGDTQYF. J is TRBJ2-3 and V is TRBV2, with 13 bases that match TRBD2. J gave up 6 bases and V 4 bases, and 10 bases lay outside the gene matches. Germline assignment: CDR1 SNHLY and CDR2 FYNNEI. This CDR3 region has 17 residues.

The chain joins TRBV7-3 to TRBJ1-2; D is uncertain. This CDR3 has 13 residues. CDR1 is SGHTA and CDR2 is FQGTGA in the germline V gene. Trimming removed 3 bases at V and 7 bases at J, with 12 bases between. This CDR3 is CASSFGGLGGYTF. Written as DNA, the CDR3 is TGTGCCAGCAGCTTCGGAGGGTTGGGTGGCTACACCTTC.

The V gene is TRBV7-9, the J gene TRBJ1-5; tentative D call: TRBD1 (5 bases). The CDR3 loop spans 15 amino acids. Germline CDR1 and CDR2: SEHNR and FQNEAQ (reference sequence). With 5 bases removed from V and 2 bases from J, the gap between germline ends came to 13 bases. In DNA, the CDR3 is TGTGCCAGCAGCCCCGGGGACTTCGGCAATCAGCCCCAGCATTTT. This sequence encodes CASSPGDFGNQPQHF. Full variable domain (missing parts from reference TRBV7-9 and TRBJ1-5): DTGVSQNPRHKITKRGQNVTFRCDPISEHNRLYWYRQTLGQGPEFLTYFQNEAQLEKSRLLSDRFSAERPKGSFSTLEIQRTEQGDSAMYLCASSPGDFGNQPQHFGDGTRLSIL.

The chain has TRBV5-6 and TRBJ2-1; a possible D gene is TRBD1 (6 bases). Germline V gene data show CDR1 as SGHDT and CDR2 as YYEEEE. With 4 bases removed from V and 5 bases from J, the gap between germline ends came to 10 bases. The CDR3 consists of 13 residues. This CDR3 reads CASSVTGNNEQFF. In nucleotides, the CDR3 is TGTGCCAGCAGCGTCACAGGGAACAATGAGCAGTTCTTC.

V is TRBV30 and J is TRBJ1-3, with D maybe TRBD1 (5 bases). Deletions cut 4 bases from V and 9 bases from J, with 13 bases between. CDR3 length: 12 amino acids. The germline V gene has CDR1 GTSNPN and CDR2 SVGIG (reference sequence). The CDR3 region is CAWTPGLFTIYF. For the CDR3, the DNA is TGTGCCTGGACCCCGGGGCTGTTCACCATATATTTT.

The genes are TRBV6-5 and TRBJ2-3, with D possibly called TRBD1 or TRBD2 (6 bases each). The V gene lost 2 bases and the J gene lost 7 bases, with 7 bases spanning the gap. From germline, CDR1 is MNHEY and CDR2 SVGAGI. The CDR3 contains 12 residues. CDR3 nucleotide sequence: TGTGCCAGCAGTTACCGGGGGCATACGCAGTATTTT. It is translated as CASSYRGHTQYF.